The clone carrying this T cell receptor beta chain showed up just a few times. Antigen: not known. The sample belongs to a study of blood T cells in healthy people across ages. About the study: Capture via template switching afforded approximately one barcoded beta molecule per two T cells. Whole-study results and caveats: Age showed a roughly linear inverse relationship with TCR beta diversity per million T cells. Donors of long life had a larger count of naive CD4+ cells and greater diversity than aged donors.

It was 9.5 to 10 milliliters of peripheral blood that were drawn from each donor. The V end lost 7 bases, the J end lost 11 bases, and 15 bases lay between the germline ends. In germline, CDR1 is MNHEY, CDR2 SVGEGT. The CDR3 length is 12 residues. A sample-barcoded 5' primer and a J-beta primer mix were used in a second PCR of roughly 7 to 12 cycles. TCRdb reprocessed the 5' RACE reads with MiXCR, giving one entry per CDR3 protein. The profile shows 650,000 to 1,000,000 distinct CDR3 sequences, under 40% of them singletons. The sample was blood. The source is a man aged 18-30 years in good health. This chain links TRBV6-2 or TRBV6-3 with TRBJ2-1; TRBD1 or TRBD2 may be the D gene (6 bases each). CDR3 bases: TGTGCCAGCATCAACGGAGGGGACAAGCAGTTCTTC. This gives the protein CASINGGDKQFF.